These T cell receptor beta chains were read from a single sample in a study of early T cells in non-severe SARS-CoV-2 infection. Each CDR3 protein gets one entry after TCRdb re-called the 5' RACE reads with MiXCR. In the table there are approximately 76,000 distinct CDR3 sequences, over 11% of which are singletons. Sequenced sample: whole blood. The receptors here all came from an adult who was a healthcare worker with PCR-confirmed SARS-CoV-2 infection or an uninfected control (not recorded which). Both conserved end residues are part of each CDR3.

V: TRBV30; CDR3: CAWIRLAGVTDTQYF
V: TRBV20-1; CDR3: CSAGGVGKNIQYF
V: TRBV12-3/TRBV12-4; CDR3: CASSFGGYEQYF
V: TRBV29-1; CDR3: CSVEGSTEAFF
V: TRBV20-1; CDR3: CSASVDGNYGYTF
V: TRBV5-6; CDR3: CASSPFWGANEKLFF
V: TRBV11-2; CDR3: CASSRTLGGETQYF
V: TRBV7-3; CDR3: CASSPPGGVQYF
V: TRBV27; CDR3: CVSSGGGYEQYF
V: TRBV11-2; CDR3: CASSRSGSRYEQYF
V: TRBV20-1; CDR3: CSAFSLAVANEKLFF
V: TRBV20-1; CDR3: CSARVPGAFTDTQYF
V: TRBV10-1; CDR3: CASSESIGGDPYNEQFF
V: TRBV27; CDR3: CASSFPAARRHYEQYF
V: TRBV24-1; CDR3: CATSGAWDSRDEQYF
V: TRBV4-1; CDR3: CASSLTGSEQYF
V: TRBV11-2; CDR3: CASSGTSGPRGHGELFF
V: TRBV18; CDR3: CASTRQGDEKLFF
V: TRBV5-4; CDR3: CASSVRDRSSYEQYF
V: TRBV4-1; CDR3: CASSQDHSNQETQYF
V: TRBV5-1; CDR3: CASSLVGVDNSPLHF
V: TRBV27; CDR3: CASRRQGVDSPLHF
V: TRBV4-1; CDR3: CASSQGEHGYEQYF
V: TRBV12-3/TRBV12-4; CDR3: CASSRTVYEQYF
V: TRBV2; CDR3: CASSERQAYNEQFF
V: TRBV19; CDR3: CASSIDPTLTSGDYNEQFF
V: TRBV3-1; CDR3: CASSLGPGRSNEKLFF
V: TRBV5-1; CDR3: CASSLDRGLRSPLHF
V: TRBV29-1; CDR3: CSVGGARNQPQHF
V: TRBV6-5; CDR3: CASTTGTSTGELFF
V: TRBV27; CDR3: CASRGYNEQFF
V: TRBV18; CDR3: CASSPVVDGSSYNEQFF
V: TRBV7-8; CDR3: CASSLPGGNQPQHF
V: TRBV4-1; CDR3: CASSQGARGYTF
V: TRBV7-2; CDR3: CASSAHRTTEAFF
V: TRBV27; CDR3: CASSLFSTSFYGYTF
V: TRBV2; CDR3: CASTLGTLSDTQYF
V: TRBV25-1; CDR3: CASSGRGGISTGELFF
V: TRBV11-2; CDR3: CASSPFVGGADTQYF
V: TRBV11-2; CDR3: CASSPQEETQYF
V: TRBV2; CDR3: CASRERTDTQYF
V: TRBV6-6; CDR3: CASSTRRQGMGQPQHF
V: TRBV6-6; CDR3: CASSYPEGGMRGELFF
V: TRBV18; CDR3: CASSPQGPDTQYF
V: TRBV12-5; CDR3: CASGLVTQGASQPQHF
V: TRBV12-3/TRBV12-4; CDR3: CASSLAGQGSSYEQYF
V: TRBV2; CDR3: CASSALNVWTEGKFF
V: TRBV5-1; CDR3: CASSLSTSGANVLTF
V: TRBV6-4; CDR3: CASSEGTHQPQHF
V: TRBV19; CDR3: CASSSTGTPSNQPQHF
V: TRBV16; CDR3: CASSPASGYNEQFF
V: TRBV18; CDR3: CASSPRFSAYEQYF
V: TRBV20-1; CDR3: CSARDPGGRGTDTQYF